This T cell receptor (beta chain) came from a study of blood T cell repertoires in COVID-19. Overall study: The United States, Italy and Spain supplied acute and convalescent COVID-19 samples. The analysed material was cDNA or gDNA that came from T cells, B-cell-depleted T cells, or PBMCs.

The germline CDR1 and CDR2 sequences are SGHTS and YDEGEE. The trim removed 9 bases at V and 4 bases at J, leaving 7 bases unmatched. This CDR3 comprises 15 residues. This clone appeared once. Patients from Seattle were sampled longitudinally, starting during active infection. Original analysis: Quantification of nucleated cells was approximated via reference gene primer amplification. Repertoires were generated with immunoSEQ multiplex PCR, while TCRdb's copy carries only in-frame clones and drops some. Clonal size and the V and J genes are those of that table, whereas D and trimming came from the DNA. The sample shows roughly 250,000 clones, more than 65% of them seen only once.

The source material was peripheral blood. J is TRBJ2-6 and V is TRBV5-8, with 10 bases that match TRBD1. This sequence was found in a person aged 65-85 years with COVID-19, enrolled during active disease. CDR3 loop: CATGQGKRGANVLTF. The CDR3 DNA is TGTGCCACGGGACAGGGGAAGCGAGGGGCCAACGTCCTGACTTTC. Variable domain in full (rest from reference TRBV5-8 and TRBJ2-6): EAGVTQSPTHLIKTRGQQATLRCSPISGHTSVYWYQQALGLGLQFLLWYDEGEERNRGNFPPRFSGRQFPNYSSELNVNALELEDSALYLCATGQGKRGANVLTFGAGSRLTVL.